This note documents a single TCR beta chain sequence. Its cognate antigen is unknown. One end of the junction does not line up with germline, which may come from a read error. CDR1 is SEHNR and CDR2 is FQNEAQ in the germline V gene (reference sequence). This CDR3 is 18 amino acids long. This entry is derived from a study of cytomegalovirus exposure and HLA in healthy donors. The overall study: When 398 donors were genotyped, over 80% of them were found to fall in the Caucasian-associated ancestry cluster.

Samples came from healthy bone marrow donors. The study, taken as a whole, reports: Productive status was seen about 87% or about 30% of the time for most TCR beta V segments in an earlier analysis. Most TCR sequences showed up rarely, but some public TCRs showed up in many donors.

PCR primers comprised 60 Vbeta and 13 Jbeta primers. Data came from immunoSEQ multiplex PCR; TCRdb stores just in-frame clones and leaves some out. Found here are hundreds of thousands of clones, approximately 82% of them singletons; the top ten hold 0.63%. What was sequenced was PBMCs. The rearrangement uses TRBV7-9 and TRBJ1-2; TRBD1 matches 7 bases. This sequence originates from a man aged 18 to 29 in good health and CMV-seronegative. Written as DNA, the CDR3 is TGTTCCAGCAGCTTAGCGAAACGGGACAGCGAACCCCACTATGGCTACACCTTC. Its translation is CSSSLAKRDSEPHYGYTF. Drawing the rest from reference TRBV7-9 and TRBJ1-2, the complete variable domain is DTGVSQNPRHKITKRGQNVTFRCDPISEHNRLYWYRQTLGQGPEFLTYFQNEAQLEKSRLLSDRFSAERPKGSFSTLEIQRTEQGDSAMYLCSSSLAKRDSEPHYGYTFGSGTRLTVV.